Listed below are T cell receptor beta chains from one sample, sequenced in a study of blood T cell repertoires in COVID-19. The protocol was immunoSEQ multiplex PCR, while the TCRdb copy is restricted to in-frame clones and leaves out a portion. The table lists some 150,000 clones, under 95% of them singletons. Specimen: peripheral blood. These receptors were obtained from a man in his fifties or sixties with acute or convalescent COVID-19. Each CDR3 is given without its conserved first and last residue.

j_call v_call cdr3_aa
TRBJ1-2 TRBV19 ASSATGGIRGYT
TRBJ2-1 TRBV10-3 AIRGGQGVYNEQF
TRBJ2-7 TRBV6-5 ASSYSGTGGYEQY
TRBJ1-2 TRBV28 ASRRDYGYT
TRBJ1-1 TRBV3-1/TRBV3-2 ASSQAQGNTEAF
TRBJ2-7 TRBV7-3 ASSLLPGQGSYEQY
TRBJ1-2 TRBV6-2/TRBV6-3 ASSYRRRNQNYGYT
TRBJ2-7 TRBV13 ASSLDRGGEQY
TRBJ2-7 TRBV18 ASSPPDRRPYEQY
TRBJ1-2 TRBV19 ASSTGGAEGGYT
TRBJ1-5 TRBV12-3/TRBV12-4 ASSKQLFQPQH
TRBJ2-3 TRBV13 ASSSTSEADTQY
TRBJ1-1 TRBV10-2 ASSGGNTEAF
TRBJ1-1 TRBV27 ASSSSTEAF
TRBJ2-3 TRBV2 ANTLRTSSPSTDTQY
TRBJ1-3 TRBV12-5 ASGPGESSGNTIY
TRBJ2-1 TRBV5-8 ASSIERQISYNEQF
TRBJ2-3 TRBV27 ASSLYTTDTQY
TRBJ1-3 TRBV5-1 ASSLWAGGNTIY
TRBJ2-2 TRBV11-1 ASSSGDRLFGELF
TRBJ1-5 TRBV29-1 SVECRGSNQPQH
TRBJ2-3 TRBV7-8 ASSSGTGIRRTDTQY
TRBJ2-1 TRBV27 ASSYPDYNEQF
TRBJ2-1 TRBV3-1/TRBV3-2 ASSPLDRGAYNEQF
TRBJ2-7 TRBV2 ASRASGGRISYEQY
TRBJ1-6 TRBV4-3 ASSQDTTGWSPLH
TRBJ1-5 TRBV6-1 ASSESGGGNQPQH
TRBJ2-2 TRBV12-2 ASRSSGTSCHTGELF
TRBJ1-2 TRBV24-1 ATSYRGSGYT
TRBJ1-2 TRBV6-2/TRBV6-3 ASSSIRTNYGYT
TRBJ1-5 TRBV27 ASSLSGGRVNQPQH
TRBJ1-3 TRBV28 ASSYPGQGNTIY
TRBJ1-6 TRBV6-2/TRBV6-3 ASSFRQGNNSPLH
TRBJ1-2 TRBV6-6 ASSPATTGDNYGYT
TRBJ1-3 TRBV9 ASSAVTGGNTIY
TRBJ2-2 TRBV27 ASSLWGKGPGELF
TRBJ1-4 TRBV19 ASSSRQVNNEKLF
TRBJ2-7 TRBV5-1 ASSLTGAGSYEQY
TRBJ2-1 TRBV7-2 ASSLLQGWERLNEQF
TRBJ2-2 TRBV27 ASSIKSGSVATGELF
TRBJ2-3 TRBV24-1 ATSPRDRGTDTQY
TRBJ1-5 TRBV6-4 ASSEQGGQPQH
TRBJ2-3 TRBV19 ASSMTSASTDTQY
TRBJ2-2 TRBV7-6 ASSSQLLTSGTGELF
TRBJ2-2 TRBV5-1 ASSLDGLVAGELF
TRBJ1-5 TRBV5-8 ASSLEGQGRVPQH
TRBJ1-1 TRBV15 ATSSRRYTEAF
TRBJ1-1 TRBV5-1 ASSLDRAGNTEAF
TRBJ1-5 TRBV4-1 ASSQTIQGLQPQH
TRBJ2-1 TRBV5-1 ASSPGQGSNEQF
TRBJ2-5 TRBV30 AWAPTRVGTQY
TRBJ2-5 TRBV5-1 ASSNGTSGKETQY
TRBJ2-1 TRBV19 ASSISSGGNNEQF
TRBJ1-4 TRBV2 ASSDRFEKLF
TRBJ2-2 TRBV3-1/TRBV3-2 ASSQERGAPTGELF
TRBJ2-1 TRBV3-1/TRBV3-2 ASSLLSSYNEQF